Reported below is one TCR beta chain. Its target is not known. The germline V gene has CDR1 SNHLY and CDR2 FYNNEI. With 1 base removed from V and 7 bases from J, the gap between germline ends came to 10 bases. CDR3 size: 13 residues. This sample was included in a study of shared clonotypes between healthy human individuals. Notes on the study in general: In contrast to clonotypes shared by all four donors, non-shared clonotypes had lower generation probabilities.

Only in-frame clones appear in the TCRdb table, and some are missing; sequencing was by immunoSEQ multiplex PCR. The sample records around 1,100,000 clones, 70% to 85% being singletons. The sequenced sample consisted of memory CD4+ T cells from PBMCs. Subset: CD45RA-negative fraction. The sequence came from a man younger than 30 in good health. Some clones in this sample may be carry-over from other donors' samples. The rearrangement links TRBV2 to TRBJ1-1, with unresolved D. The CDR3 is CASSEGEGVEAFF. CDR3 nucleotide sequence: TGTGCCAGCAGTGAAGGGGAAGGAGTTGAAGCTTTCTTT. The full variable domain, in which reference TRBV2 and TRBJ1-1 provide the parts outside the CDR3, is EPEVTQTPSHQVTQMGQEVILRCVPISNHLYFYWYRQILGQKVEFLVSFYNNEISEKSEIFDDQFSVERPDGSNFTLKIRSTKLEDSAMYFCASSEGEGVEAFFGQGTRLTVV.